The sequence of this TCR beta chain was determined in a study of blood T cell repertoires in COVID-19. Study at large: Whether acute or convalescent, the COVID-19 samples came from the United States, Italy and Spain. In each case, the material was cDNA or gDNA derived from T cells, B-cell-depleted T cells, or PBMCs.

In the original analysis: Reference gene primer amplification gave nucleated cell count estimates. The table came from immunoSEQ multiplex PCR; TCRdb's copy has only in-frame clones and leaves some out. That table is the source of V, J and clone size, and D and trimming were worked out from the DNA. This table holds about 130,000 clones, roughly four fifths found once. The CDR3 contains 14 residues. With 2 bases removed from V and 2 bases from J, the gap between germline ends came to 10 bases. Looked up from germline, CDR1 is SGDLS and CDR2 is YYNGEE. This clone was counted at least ten times. Other DNA sequences in this sample translate to the same CDR3.

The sequenced material came from peripheral blood. The chain joins TRBV9 to TRBJ1-1; maybe TRBD1 (5 bases). The source of this sequence is a man aged 35-49 years with active or convalescent COVID-19. The CDR3 loop is CASSVGTGNTEAFF. CDR3 in DNA: TGTGCCAGCAGCGTGGGAACAGGTAACACTGAAGCTTTCTTT.